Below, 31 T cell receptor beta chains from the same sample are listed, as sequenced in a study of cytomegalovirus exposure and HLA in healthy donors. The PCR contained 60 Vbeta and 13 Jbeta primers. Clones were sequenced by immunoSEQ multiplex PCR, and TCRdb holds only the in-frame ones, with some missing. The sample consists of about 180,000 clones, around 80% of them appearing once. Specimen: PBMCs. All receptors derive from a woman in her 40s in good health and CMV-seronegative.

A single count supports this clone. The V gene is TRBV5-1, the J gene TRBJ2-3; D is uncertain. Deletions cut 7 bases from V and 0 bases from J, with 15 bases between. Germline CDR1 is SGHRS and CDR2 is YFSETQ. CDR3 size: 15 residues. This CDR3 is CASRPTFTSTDTQYF. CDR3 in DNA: TGCGCCAGCCGCCCTACCTTCACTAGCACAGATACGCAGTATTTT.

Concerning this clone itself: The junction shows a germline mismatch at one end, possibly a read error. In DNA, the CDR3 is TGTGCTAGCAGCGCCACCCTGGGCGCCAATGAGCAGTTCTTC. Translation: CASSATLGANEQFF. The chain joins TRBV7-7 to TRBJ2-1; D ambiguous. This CDR3 contains 14 residues. Germline V gene lookup returns CDR1 SSHAT and CDR2 FNYEAQ (reference sequence). The complete variable domain, with remaining parts taken from reference TRBV7-7 and TRBJ2-1, reads GAGVSQSPRYKVTKRGQDVTLRCDPISSHATLYWYQQALGQGPEFLTYFNYEAQPDKSGLPSDRFSAERPEGSISTLTIQRTEQRDSAMYRCASSATLGANEQFFGPGTRLTVL.

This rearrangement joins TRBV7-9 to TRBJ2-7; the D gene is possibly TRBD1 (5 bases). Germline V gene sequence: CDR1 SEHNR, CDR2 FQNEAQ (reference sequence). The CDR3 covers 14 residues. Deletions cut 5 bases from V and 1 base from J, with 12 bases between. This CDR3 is CASSRVDRSYEQYF. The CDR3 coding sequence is TGTGCCAGCAGCCGAGTCGACAGATCCTACGAGCAGTACTTC.

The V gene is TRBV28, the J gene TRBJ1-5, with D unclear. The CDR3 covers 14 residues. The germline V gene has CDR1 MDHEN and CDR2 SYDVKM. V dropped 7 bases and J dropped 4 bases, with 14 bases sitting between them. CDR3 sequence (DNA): TGTGCCAGCAACCGGGCGGGTTGGAATCAGCCCCAGCATTTT. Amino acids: CASNRAGWNQPQHF.

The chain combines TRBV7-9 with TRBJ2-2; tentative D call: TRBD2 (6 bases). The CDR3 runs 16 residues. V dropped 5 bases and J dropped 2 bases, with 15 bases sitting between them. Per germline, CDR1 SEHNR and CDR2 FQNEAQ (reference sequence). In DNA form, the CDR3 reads TGTGCCAGCAGCCTCGTCGGAGGGCTAAACACCGGGGAGCTGTTTTTT. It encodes CASSLVGGLNTGELFF.

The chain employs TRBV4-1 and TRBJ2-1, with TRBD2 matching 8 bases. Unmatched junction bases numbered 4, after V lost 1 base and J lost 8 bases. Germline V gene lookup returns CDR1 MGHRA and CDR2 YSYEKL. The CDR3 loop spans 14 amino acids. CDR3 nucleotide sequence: TGCGCCAGCAGCCAAGCGGGACTAGTTCATGAGCAGTTCTTC. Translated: CASSQAGLVHEQFF.

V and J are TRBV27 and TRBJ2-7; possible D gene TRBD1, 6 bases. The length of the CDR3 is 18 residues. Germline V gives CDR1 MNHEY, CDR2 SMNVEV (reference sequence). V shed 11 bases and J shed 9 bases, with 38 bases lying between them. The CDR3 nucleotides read TGTGCCGCAGGCTGGCGGACAGTTGGAGGCAACTCTGAGTCTGGGCAGTACTTC. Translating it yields CAAGWRTVGGNSESGQYF.

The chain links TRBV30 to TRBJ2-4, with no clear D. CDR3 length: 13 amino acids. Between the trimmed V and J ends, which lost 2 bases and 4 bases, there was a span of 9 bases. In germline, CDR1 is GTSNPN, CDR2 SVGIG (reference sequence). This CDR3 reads CAWSLGRKNIQYF. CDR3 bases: TGTGCCTGGAGTTTGGGCAGGAAAAACATTCAGTACTTC.

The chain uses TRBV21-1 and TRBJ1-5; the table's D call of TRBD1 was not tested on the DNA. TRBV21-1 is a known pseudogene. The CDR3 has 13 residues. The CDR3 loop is CASSPQGNQPQHF. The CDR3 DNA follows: TGTGCCAGCAGCCCACAGGGCAATCAGCCCCAGCATTTT.

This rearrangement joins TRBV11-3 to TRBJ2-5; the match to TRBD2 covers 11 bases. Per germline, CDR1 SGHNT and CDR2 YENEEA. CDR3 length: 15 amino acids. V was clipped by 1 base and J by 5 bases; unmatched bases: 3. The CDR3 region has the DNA TGTGCCAGCAGCTTAGTCACTAGCGGGGGTGAGACCCAGTACTTC. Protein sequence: CASSLVTSGGETQYF.

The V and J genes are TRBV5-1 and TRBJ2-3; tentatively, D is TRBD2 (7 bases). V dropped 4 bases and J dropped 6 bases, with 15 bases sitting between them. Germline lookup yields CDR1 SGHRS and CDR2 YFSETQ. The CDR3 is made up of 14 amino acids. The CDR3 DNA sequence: TGCGCCAGCAGCCTAGCGGTTGGGGGCGATACGCAGTATTTT. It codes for CASSLAVGGDTQYF.

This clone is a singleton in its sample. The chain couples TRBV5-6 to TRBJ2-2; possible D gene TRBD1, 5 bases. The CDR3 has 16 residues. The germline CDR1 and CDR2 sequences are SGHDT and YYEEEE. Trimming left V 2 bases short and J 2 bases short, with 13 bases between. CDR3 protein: CASSFALQDNTGELFF. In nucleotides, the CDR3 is TGTGCCAGCAGCTTCGCTCTACAGGACAACACCGGGGAGCTGTTTTTT. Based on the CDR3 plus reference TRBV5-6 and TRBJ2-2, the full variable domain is DAGVTQSPTHLIKTRGQQVTLRCSPKSGHDTVSWYQQALGQGPQFIFQYYEEEERQRGNFPDRFSGHQFPNYSSELNVNALLLGDSALYLCASSFALQDNTGELFFGEGSRLTVL.

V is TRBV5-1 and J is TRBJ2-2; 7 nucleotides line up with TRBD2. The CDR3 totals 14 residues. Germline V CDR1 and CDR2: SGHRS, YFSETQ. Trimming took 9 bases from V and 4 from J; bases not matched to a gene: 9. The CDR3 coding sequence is TGCGCCACCAACGAACTAGCGAGCACCGGGGAGCTGTTTTTT. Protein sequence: CATNELASTGELFF.

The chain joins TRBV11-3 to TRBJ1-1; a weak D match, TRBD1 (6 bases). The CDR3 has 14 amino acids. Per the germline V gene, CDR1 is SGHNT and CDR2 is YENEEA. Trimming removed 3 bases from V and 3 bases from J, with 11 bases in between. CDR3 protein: CASSFQRQDTEAFF. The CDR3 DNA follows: TGTGCCAGCAGCTTCCAAAGACAGGACACTGAAGCTTTCTTT.

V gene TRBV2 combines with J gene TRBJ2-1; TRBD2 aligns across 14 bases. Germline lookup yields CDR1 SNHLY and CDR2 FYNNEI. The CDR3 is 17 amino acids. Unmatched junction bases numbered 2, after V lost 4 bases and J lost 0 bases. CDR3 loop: CASSAGTSGSSYNEQFF. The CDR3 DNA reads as TGTGCCAGCAGTGCGGGGACTAGCGGGAGCTCCTACAATGAGCAGTTCTTC.

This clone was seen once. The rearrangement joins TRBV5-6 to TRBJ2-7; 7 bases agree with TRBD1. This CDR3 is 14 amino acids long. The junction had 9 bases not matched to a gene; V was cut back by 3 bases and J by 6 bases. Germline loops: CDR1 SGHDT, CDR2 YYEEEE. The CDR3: CASSSRQGPGEQYF. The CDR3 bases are TGTGCCAGCAGCTCTCGACAGGGTCCGGGCGAGCAGTACTTC.

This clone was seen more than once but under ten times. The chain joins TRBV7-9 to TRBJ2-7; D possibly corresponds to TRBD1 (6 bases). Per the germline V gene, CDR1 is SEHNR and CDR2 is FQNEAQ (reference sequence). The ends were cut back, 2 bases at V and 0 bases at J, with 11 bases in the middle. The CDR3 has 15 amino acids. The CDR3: CASSLRGQPSYEQYF. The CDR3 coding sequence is TGTGCCAGCAGCTTACGAGGACAGCCCTCCTACGAGCAGTACTTC.

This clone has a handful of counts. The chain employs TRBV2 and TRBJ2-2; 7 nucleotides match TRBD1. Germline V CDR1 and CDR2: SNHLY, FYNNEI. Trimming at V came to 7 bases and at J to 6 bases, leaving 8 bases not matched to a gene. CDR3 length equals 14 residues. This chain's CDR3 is CASNRDRGPGELFF. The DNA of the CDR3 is TGTGCCAGCAACCGGGACAGAGGGCCCGGGGAGCTGTTTTTT.

The CDR3: CASPGRTGDFQPQHF. CDR3 nucleotides: TGTGCCAGCCCAGGCCGGACAGGGGATTTCCAGCCCCAGCATTTT. This chain links TRBV5-4 with TRBJ1-5; TRBD1 agrees at 9 bases. V shed 7 bases and J 7 bases; nucleotides not matched to a gene: 12. The CDR3 is 15 amino acids. Germline assignment: CDR1 SGHNT and CDR2 YYREEE (reference sequence).

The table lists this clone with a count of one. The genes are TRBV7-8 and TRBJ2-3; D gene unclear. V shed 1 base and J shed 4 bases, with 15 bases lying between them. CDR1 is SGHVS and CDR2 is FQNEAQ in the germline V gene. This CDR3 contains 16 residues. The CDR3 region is CASSLERARPADTQYF. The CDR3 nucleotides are TGTGCCAGCAGCTTAGAGCGAGCCCGCCCGGCAGATACGCAGTATTTT.

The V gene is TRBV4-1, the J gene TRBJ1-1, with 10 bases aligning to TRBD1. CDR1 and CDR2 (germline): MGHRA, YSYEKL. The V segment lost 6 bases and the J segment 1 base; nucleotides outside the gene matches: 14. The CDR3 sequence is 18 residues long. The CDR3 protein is CASSYDPGQGIGNTEAFF. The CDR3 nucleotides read TGCGCCAGCAGTTACGATCCGGGACAGGGGATTGGGAACACTGAAGCTTTCTTT.

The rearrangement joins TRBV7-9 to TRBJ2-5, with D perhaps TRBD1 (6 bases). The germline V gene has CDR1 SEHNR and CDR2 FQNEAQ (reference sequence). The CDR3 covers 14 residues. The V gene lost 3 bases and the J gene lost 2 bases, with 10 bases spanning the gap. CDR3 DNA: TGTGCCAGCAGCTTGGGGACAAGTCAAGAGACCCAGTACTTC. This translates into CASSLGTSQETQYF.

The CDR3 spells CASRGGQGSHEQFF. CDR3 bases: TGTGCCAGCAGAGGAGGACAGGGTTCCCATGAGCAGTTCTTC. The rearrangement joins TRBV9 to TRBJ2-1; 8 nucleotides line up with TRBD1. The V segment lost 5 bases and the J segment 8 bases; nucleotides outside the gene matches: 9. The CDR3 is 14 amino acids. Germline assignment: CDR1 SGDLS and CDR2 YYNGEE.

In DNA form, the CDR3 reads TGTGCCAGCCTTACAGGGACAGCCACTGAAGCTTTCTTT. Its protein is CASLTGTATEAFF. The V gene is TRBV25-1, the J gene TRBJ1-1; TRBD1 aligns across 7 bases. This CDR3 has 13 amino acids. V lost 8 bases to trimming and J lost 4 bases; unmatched junction nucleotides: 7. Per germline, CDR1 MGHDK and CDR2 SYGVNS.

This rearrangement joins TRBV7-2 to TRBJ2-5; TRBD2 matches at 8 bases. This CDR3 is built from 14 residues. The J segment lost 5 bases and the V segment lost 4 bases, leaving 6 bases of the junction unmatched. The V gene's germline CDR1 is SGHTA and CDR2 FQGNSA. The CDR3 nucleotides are TGTGCCAGCAGCTGGGGACTAGTCGGGGAGACCCAGTACTTC. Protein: CASSWGLVGETQYF. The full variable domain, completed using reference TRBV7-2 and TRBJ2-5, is GAGVSQSPSNKVTEKGKDVELRCDPISGHTALYWYRQSLGQGLEFLIYFQGNSAPDKSGLPSDRFSAERTGGSVSTLTIQRTQQEDSAVYLCASSWGLVGETQYFGPGTRLLVL.

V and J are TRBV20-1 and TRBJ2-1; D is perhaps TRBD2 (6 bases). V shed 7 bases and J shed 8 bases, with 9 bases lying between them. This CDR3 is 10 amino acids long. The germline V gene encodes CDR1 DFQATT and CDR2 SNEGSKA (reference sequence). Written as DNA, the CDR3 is TGCAGTGTTACGGGAGATGAGCAGTTCTTC. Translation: CSVTGDEQFF.

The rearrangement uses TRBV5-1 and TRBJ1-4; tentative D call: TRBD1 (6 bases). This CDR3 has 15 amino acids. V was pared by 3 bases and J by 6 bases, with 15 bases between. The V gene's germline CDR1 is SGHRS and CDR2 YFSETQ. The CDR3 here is CASSSTGRVDEKLFF. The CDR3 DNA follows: TGCGCCAGCAGCTCCACAGGGAGGGTGGATGAAAAACTGTTTTTT.

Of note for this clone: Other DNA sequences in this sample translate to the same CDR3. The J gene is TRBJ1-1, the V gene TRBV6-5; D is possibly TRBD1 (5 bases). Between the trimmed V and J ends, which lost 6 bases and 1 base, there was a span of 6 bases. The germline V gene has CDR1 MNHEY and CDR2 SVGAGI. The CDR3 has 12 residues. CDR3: CASSGGNTEAFF. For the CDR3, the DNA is TGTGCCAGCAGCGGGGGGAACACTGAAGCTTTCTTT.

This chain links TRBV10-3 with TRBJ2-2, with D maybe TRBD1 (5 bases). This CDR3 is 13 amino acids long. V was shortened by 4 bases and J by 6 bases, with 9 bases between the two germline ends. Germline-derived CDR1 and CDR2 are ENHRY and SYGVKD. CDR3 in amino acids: CAISGQGSGELFF. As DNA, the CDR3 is TGTGCCATCAGTGGGCAGGGTTCCGGGGAGCTGTTTTTT.

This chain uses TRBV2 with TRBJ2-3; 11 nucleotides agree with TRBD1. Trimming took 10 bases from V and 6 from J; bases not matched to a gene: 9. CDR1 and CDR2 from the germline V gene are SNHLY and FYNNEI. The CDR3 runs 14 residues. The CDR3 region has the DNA TGTGCCACCGTAGGACAGGGGGCGCGTGATACGCAGTATTTT. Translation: CATVGQGARDTQYF. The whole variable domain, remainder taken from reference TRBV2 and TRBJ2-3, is EPEVTQTPSHQVTQMGQEVILRCVPISNHLYFYWYRQILGQKVEFLVSFYNNEISEKSEIFDDQFSVERPDGSNFTLKIRSTKLEDSAMYFCATVGQGARDTQYFGPGTRLTVL.

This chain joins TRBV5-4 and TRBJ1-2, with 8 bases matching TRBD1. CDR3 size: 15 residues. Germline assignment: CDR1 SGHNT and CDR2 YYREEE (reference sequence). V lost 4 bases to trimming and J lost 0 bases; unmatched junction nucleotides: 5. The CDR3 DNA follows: TGTGCCAGCAGCAGGACAGGGTCAGCTAACTATGGCTACACCTTC. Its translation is CASSRTGSANYGYTF. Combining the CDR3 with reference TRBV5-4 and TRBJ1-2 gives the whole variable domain ETGVTQSPTHLIKTRGQQVTLRCSSQSGHNTVSWYQQALGQGPQFIFQYYREEENGRGNFPPRFSGLQFPNYSSELNVNALELDDSALYLCASSRTGSANYGYTFGSGTRLTVV.